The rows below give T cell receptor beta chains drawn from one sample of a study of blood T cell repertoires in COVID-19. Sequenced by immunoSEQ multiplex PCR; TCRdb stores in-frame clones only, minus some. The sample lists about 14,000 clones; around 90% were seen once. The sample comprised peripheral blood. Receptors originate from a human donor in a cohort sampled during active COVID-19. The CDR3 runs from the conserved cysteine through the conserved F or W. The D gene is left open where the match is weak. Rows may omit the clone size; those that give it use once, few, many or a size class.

TGTGCCACGAAAAGCCCCGGACACGAAAGCAATCAGCCCCAGCATTTT	CATKSPGHESNQPQHF	NA	NA	16	TRBJ1-5	TRBV21-1
TGTGCCAGCAGCTTGGGGACAGGGGATGGCTATGGCTACACCTTC	CASSLGTGDGYGYTF	NA	TRBD1	15	TRBJ1-2	TRBV5-4
TGTGCCAGCAGCCCGCTCCCAGAGGCCACTGAAGCTTTCTTT	CASSPLPEATEAFF	NA	NA	14	TRBJ1-1	TRBV5-6
TGTGCCAGCAGCTCCCAACTAGCGGGTCAACAGTTCTTC	CASSSQLAGQQFF	NA	TRBD2	13	TRBJ2-1	TRBV7-3
TGTGCCAGCAGTGACTGGGACAGGCCCGGGGAGCTGTTTTTT	CASSDWDRPGELFF	NA	TRBD1	14	TRBJ2-2	TRBV2
TGCGCCAGCATGTGGCGGGGGTCCACAGATACGCAGTATTTT	CASMWRGSTDTQYF	NA	TRBD2	14	TRBJ2-3	TRBV5-1
TGTGCCAGCAGCTCGGACAGGGGGAATGAAAAACTGTTTTTT	CASSSDRGNEKLFF	NA	TRBD1	14	TRBJ1-4	TRBV27
TGTGCCAGCAGCCTTAGCGGGGCTGCAGATACGCAGTATTTT	CASSLSGAADTQYF	NA	TRBD2	14	TRBJ2-3	TRBV4-2
TGTGCCAGCAGCTTTGGCTTGGCCGGGGAGCTGTTTTTT	CASSFGLAGELFF	NA	NA	13	TRBJ2-2	TRBV25-1
TGTGCCAGCAGCTCCCGGACTAGCGGCCTGAATGATGAGCAGTTCTTC	CASSSRTSGLNDEQFF	NA	TRBD2	16	TRBJ2-1	TRBV7-2
TGTGCCACGGAGGGGGCCGATGGCTACACCTTC	CATEGADGYTF	NA	TRBD1	11	TRBJ1-2	TRBV5-8
TGTGCCGGGGAGGGGGGAGGCTACACCTTC	CAGEGGGYTF	NA	NA	10	TRBJ1-2	TRBV12-1
TGCGCCAGCAGCTTGAAGCTAATCAACACTGAAGCTTTCTTT	CASSLKLINTEAFF	NA	NA	14	TRBJ1-1	TRBV5-1
TGCGCCAGCAGTCATATCCCGGACAGAGGGACGGATCAGCCCCAGCATTTT	CASSHIPDRGTDQPQHF	NA	NA	17	TRBJ1-5	TRBV23-1
TGTGCCTGGAGCCCGTCGGGTGACGAGCAGTACTTC	CAWSPSGDEQYF	NA	NA	12	TRBJ2-7	TRBV30
TGTGCCAGCAGCCGGACAGGGGGGATAGGGGAGCTGTTTTTT	CASSRTGGIGELFF	NA	TRBD1	14	TRBJ2-2	TRBV27
TGCAGTGCTACCCCGTTGGCTGAGCAGTTCTTC	CSATPLAEQFF	NA	NA	11	TRBJ2-1	TRBV20-1
TGTGCCAGCAGCGTAGGAGCAGCGCCCTATAATTCACCCCTCCACTTT	CASSVGAAPYNSPLHF	once	NA	16	TRBJ1-6	TRBV9
TGTGCCAGCAGCCCCGGACAGGCTGAAGCTTTCTTT	CASSPGQAEAFF	NA	TRBD1	12	TRBJ1-1	TRBV6-5
TGTGCCAGCTCCCTCCTAGCGGGAGGTAACGAGCAGTACTTC	CASSLLAGGNEQYF	NA	TRBD2	14	TRBJ2-7	TRBV3-1/TRBV3-2
TGTGCCAGCAGTTTAGAGGTCACCTATAATTCACCCCTCCACTTT	CASSLEVTYNSPLHF	NA	NA	15	TRBJ1-6	TRBV28
TGTGCCAGCAAGGGACAGGGTTTCAACGAGCAGTACTTC	CASKGQGFNEQYF	few	TRBD1	13	TRBJ2-7	TRBV5-6
TGTGCCAGCAGTTTATCGACAGGGATTAATCAGCCCCAGCATTTT	CASSLSTGINQPQHF	once	TRBD1	15	TRBJ1-5	TRBV28
TGTGCCAGCAGTTACAGAGCGGGAGAATCCGAGCAGTACTTC	CASSYRAGESEQYF	NA	TRBD2	14	TRBJ2-7	TRBV6-5
TGCGCCAGCAGCCACATCCCAGGGGAAGGGGGGGAGCTGTTTTTT	CASSHIPGEGGELFF	NA	NA	15	TRBJ2-2	TRBV4-3
TGTGCCAGCAGTCCAACTAGCGGGAGTAGGGATACGCAGTATTTT	CASSPTSGSRDTQYF	once	TRBD2	15	TRBJ2-3	TRBV28
TGTGCCAGCAGTGAATTGGGGCTAGCGGATTACAATGAGCAGTTCTTC	CASSELGLADYNEQFF	NA	TRBD2	16	TRBJ2-1	TRBV2
TGTGCCAGCAGCATTGGACTAGCGGGAGAATCTACAGATACGCAGTATTTT	CASSIGLAGESTDTQYF	NA	TRBD2	17	TRBJ2-3	TRBV9
TGTGCCAGCAGCCGGAAACAGGGGGCAGGAGGAAACACCATATATTTT	CASSRKQGAGGNTIYF	few	TRBD1	16	TRBJ1-3	TRBV7-2
TGTGCCAGTAGCCAACCCATCTCAGGAGGTTACGAGCAGTACTTC	CASSQPISGGYEQYF	NA	NA	15	TRBJ2-7	TRBV3-1/TRBV3-2
TGTGCCAGCAGCGCGGCGATAGCGGGATTGGATACGCAGTATTTT	CASSAAIAGLDTQYF	NA	TRBD2	15	TRBJ2-3	TRBV6-2/TRBV6-3
TGTGCCAGCAGCTTAGAACACAACCCCGACAATGAGCAGTTCTTC	CASSLEHNPDNEQFF	NA	NA	15	TRBJ2-1	TRBV13
TGTGCCAGCAGTTACCCCGGGACTAGCGGGAGGAGTGAGCAGTTCTTC	CASSYPGTSGRSEQFF	NA	TRBD2	16	TRBJ2-1	TRBV6-2/TRBV6-3
TGTGCCAGCAGTGCGGGACAGGCATACAATGAGCAGTTCTTC	CASSAGQAYNEQFF	NA	TRBD1	14	TRBJ2-1	TRBV2
TGTGCCAGCAGCCTGTACCTCTCTAGCGGGAGAGGAGATGAGCAGTTCTTC	CASSLYLSSGRGDEQFF	NA	TRBD2	17	TRBJ2-1	TRBV3-1/TRBV3-2
TGCAGTGCTAGACCCAACAGAGAAGCTTTCTTT	CSARPNREAFF	NA	NA	11	TRBJ1-1	TRBV20-1